Listed below are T cell receptor beta chains from one sample, sequenced in a study of control samples from healthy donors and cancer patients. TCRdb's table, derived via immunoSEQ multiplex PCR, lists solely in-frame clones and lacks some. The data show around 150,000 clones, with roughly nine tenths seen just once and over 4.5% held by the top ten. The material sequenced was blood. These receptors were taken from a man aged 25-40 years in good health. CDR3s include the opening cysteine and the closing phenylalanine or tryptophan. Fields, in order: D gene, V gene, CDR3 protein. A D gene is named only where the DNA matches it firmly.

>-|TRBV27
CASSSPVADTQYF
>-|TRBV30
CAWGDGSGQPQHF
>-|TRBV28
CASSLSRVVAFF
>TRBD2|TRBV9
CASSQLAGGITDTQYF
>TRBD2|TRBV5-5
CASSLGLAGVYNEQFF
>-|TRBV5-4
CASSLGVTNPGGYTF
>-|TRBV18
CASSLRQGSTEAFF
>-|TRBV21-1
CASSKNPEREGPGDTQYF
>-|TRBV14
CASSQDRAYNSPLHF
>TRBD2|TRBV7-6
CASSLFSGREGLWETQYF
>TRBD1|TRBV7-9
CASSRGTGVAFYEQYF
>TRBD2|TRBV5-4
CASSPGLAGGRSTDTQYF
>-|TRBV6-6
CASSYSTQVGPQHF
>-|TRBV5-4
CASTNGGQNTGELFF
>TRBD1|TRBV23-1
CATGPGTANTGELFF
>-|TRBV25-1
CASSRASGANVLTF
>-|TRBV5-1
CASSLGRAAGTDTQYF
>-|TRBV6-6
CASSSRGGDHEKLFF
>-|TRBV19
CASSILLASSYEQYF
>-|TRBV12-3/TRBV12-4
CASSFVSAGELFF
>TRBD2|TRBV24-1
CATGSGRAADTQYF
>TRBD2|TRBV15
CATSTSGGAADTQYF
>-|TRBV29-1
CSVARTSEGPQHF
>-|TRBV4-1
CASSQAPRSNQPQHF
>TRBD2|TRBV11-1
CASTRTSGAGELFF
>TRBD2|TRBV7-2
CASSLDASGGNQETQYF
>-|TRBV5-8
CASSSGHSTEAFF
>-|TRBV4-1
CASSPFEGGEQYF
>-|TRBV18
CASSPPGGNEQYF
>-|TRBV9
CASSVEGKSYNEQFF
>-|TRBV20-1
CSARTGEKLFF
>TRBD1|TRBV4-1
CASSQEGTGGFEQYF
>-|TRBV27
CASSTGGFSNTEAFF
>-|TRBV29-1
CSVESRALNYGYTF
>TRBD2|TRBV5-4
CASSLSVGAGGKETQYF
>-|TRBV18
CASSPVHGEKLFF
>-|TRBV5-4
CASSSGSAYYEQYF
>-|TRBV7-2
CASSLGRGGSPLHF
>-|TRBV3-1/TRBV3-2
CASSQGGIRAGYTF
>-|TRBV7-3
CASRRTASTDTQYF